These 27 T cell receptor beta chains were sequenced from one sample in a study of blood T cell repertoires in COVID-19. Libraries were prepared by immunoSEQ multiplex PCR; TCRdb keeps only in-frame clonotypes and omits some of them. Here the sample spans approximately 280,000 clones, about 89% being singletons. The sample consisted of peripheral blood. Source of these receptors: a man aged 35 to 55 with acute or convalescent COVID-19.

In DNA form, the CDR3 reads TGTGCCAGCTCACCCTCCGACAGGGCACAGCCCCAGCATTTT. Protein product: CASSPSDRAQPQHF. This chain uses TRBV18 with TRBJ1-5, with 7 bases lining up with TRBD1. The V gene end was trimmed by 3 bases and the J gene end by 7 bases; junction bases not matched to a gene: 6. This CDR3 is built from 14 residues. Per the germline V gene, CDR1 is KGHSH and CDR2 is LQKENI.

V gene TRBV6-1 combines with J gene TRBJ1-2, with unresolved D. Germline V gene lookup returns CDR1 MNHNS and CDR2 SASEGT. Trimming left V 1 base short and J 4 bases short, with 13 bases between. The CDR3 is 15 amino acids. The CDR3 reads CASSEGAANLYGYTF. For the CDR3, the DNA is TGTGCCAGCAGTGAAGGGGCAGCAAACCTCTATGGCTACACCTTC.

The rearrangement uses TRBV5-1 and TRBJ1-6, with 9 bases lining up with TRBD1. Trimming at V came to 6 bases and at J to 10 bases, leaving 11 bases not matched to a gene. Germline CDR1 reads SGHRS; CDR2 reads YFSETQ. This CDR3 is 15 amino acids long. The CDR3 nucleotides read TGCGCCAGCACCATAGGACAGGGGATGGGGTCACCCCTCCACTTT. It yields the protein CASTIGQGMGSPLHF.

The chain uses TRBV5-8 and TRBJ2-5, with 10 nucleotides matching TRBD1. CDR1 and CDR2 (germline): SGHTS, YDEGEE. The V segment lost 1 base and the J segment 1 base; nucleotides outside the gene matches: 7. The CDR3 is 17 amino acids. This CDR3 reads CASSLIRTGGFQETQYF. In DNA, the CDR3 is TGTGCCAGCAGCTTGATTAGGACAGGGGGGTTCCAAGAGACCCAGTACTTC. The variable domain in full, with the rest retrieved from reference TRBV5-8 and TRBJ2-5, is EAGVTQSPTHLIKTRGQQATLRCSPISGHTSVYWYQQALGLGLQFLLWYDEGEERNRGNFPPRFSGRQFPNYSSELNVNALELEDSALYLCASSLIRTGGFQETQYFGPGTRLLVL.

The chain has TRBV4-1 and TRBJ2-7; 12 nucleotides align to TRBD1. The V segment lost 4 bases and the J segment 4 bases; nucleotides outside the gene matches: 8. The CDR3 spans 16 residues. Looked up from germline, CDR1 is MGHRA and CDR2 is YSYEKL. The CDR3 nucleotides are TGCGCCAGCAGCCCTCTGATGGGACAGGGGGCTTACGAGCAGTACTTC. Its protein product is CASSPLMGQGAYEQYF.

The rearrangement uses TRBV19 and TRBJ1-5, with D uncertain. V was cut by 5 bases and J by 7 bases, with 21 bases left in between. Per the germline V gene, CDR1 is LNHDA and CDR2 is SQIVND (reference sequence). This CDR3 is 16 amino acids long. The CDR3 DNA sequence: TGTGCCAGTAGTCCCCCGGAATCATCGGGGAGGCAGCCCCAGCATTTT. Its translation is CASSPPESSGRQPQHF. Supplemented by reference TRBV19 and TRBJ1-5, the full variable domain reads DGGITQSPKYLFRKEGQNVTLSCEQNLNHDAMYWYRQDPGQGLRLIYYSQIVNDFQKGDIAEGYSVSREKKESFPLTVTSAQKNPTAFYLCASSPPESSGRQPQHFGDGTRLSIL.

The table lists this clone with a few counts. The rearrangement links TRBV3-1 (or the pseudogene TRBV3-2) to TRBJ1-2; D is unresolved. The CDR3 covers 14 residues. The germline V and J ends were trimmed by 0 bases and 1 base, with 6 bases remaining between them. Germline V lookup: CDR1 LGHDT, CDR2 YNNKEL (reference sequence). In DNA, the CDR3 is TGTGCCAGCAGCCAAGATGGGAGTAACTATGGCTACACCTTC. Protein product: CASSQDGSNYGYTF.

The genes are TRBV29-1 and TRBJ2-1, with TRBD2 matching over 16 bases. Germline lookup yields CDR1 SQVTM and CDR2 ANQGSEA. The CDR3 has 17 amino acids. Trimming took 6 bases from V and 6 from J; bases not matched to a gene: 11. Here the CDR3 reads CSVQGLAGGQVFNEQFF. The CDR3 bases are TGCAGCGTCCAGGGACTAGCGGGGGGGCAGGTTTTCAATGAGCAGTTCTTC.

This sequence joins TRBV11-2 and TRBJ2-7; 7 bases match TRBD1. The CDR3 covers 14 residues. Looked up from germline, CDR1 is SGHAT and CDR2 is FQNNGV. J gave up 1 base and V 6 bases, and 6 bases lay outside the gene matches. The CDR3 region has the DNA TGTGCCAGCAGGGGATGGACAGGATCCTACGAGCAGTACTTC. Translating it yields CASRGWTGSYEQYF.

The gene calls are TRBV30 and TRBJ1-5; no reliable D call. Germline V gene sequence: CDR1 GTSNPN, CDR2 SVGIG (reference sequence). This CDR3 is 14 amino acids long. Trimming took off 0 bases at V and 7 bases at J, with 13 bases between the two ends. The CDR3 sequence: CAWSVTGIGQPQHF. Written as DNA, the CDR3 is TGTGCCTGGAGTGTAACGGGGATTGGGCAGCCCCAGCATTTT. Using reference TRBV30 and TRBJ1-5 for the parts outside the CDR3, the full variable domain is SQTIHQWPATLVQPVGSPLSLECTVEGTSNPNLYWYRQAAGRGLQLLFYSVGIGQISSEVPQNLSASRPQDRQFILSSKKLLLSDSGFYLCAWSVTGIGQPQHFGDGTRLSIL.

This chain connects TRBV30 to TRBJ1-5, with 7 positions matching TRBD1. Losses at the gene ends were 7 bases for V and 0 bases for J; bases not matched to a gene: 3. CDR1 and CDR2 from the germline V gene are GTSNPN and SVGIG (reference sequence). The CDR3 has 13 amino acids. Here the CDR3 DNA reads TGTGCCTTCTCAGGGGGTAGCAATCAGCCCCAGCATTTT. This gives the protein CAFSGGSNQPQHF.

The chain combines TRBV24-1 with TRBJ2-3, with TRBD2 matching over 7 bases. V trimming: 9 bases; J trimming: 2 bases; junction bases outside the gene matches: 7. The CDR3 spans 14 residues. From germline, CDR1 is KGHDR and CDR2 SFDVKD. CDR3 sequence: CATSPGGITDTQYF. The CDR3 nucleotides are TGTGCCACCTCTCCCGGGGGGATCACAGATACGCAGTATTTT.

The rearrangement links TRBV6-1 to TRBJ1-1, with D unclear. This CDR3 comprises 12 residues. V was trimmed by 2 bases and J by 11 bases, leaving 12 bases between them. CDR1 is MNHNS, CDR2 SASEGT, per germline. As DNA, the CDR3 is TGTGCCAGCAGTGAACAAAGAGGGAGCGCTTTCTTT. It codes for CASSEQRGSAFF.

This sequence joins TRBV4-2 and TRBJ2-6, with D possibly matching TRBD2 (5 bases). Deletions cut 0 bases from V and 1 base from J, with 19 bases between. This CDR3 contains 20 residues. Germline V CDR1 and CDR2: LGHNA, YNFKEQ. This chain's CDR3 is CASSQDRGFWSTSGANVLTF. The CDR3 DNA sequence: TGTGCCAGCAGCCAAGATAGAGGGTTCTGGTCTACTTCTGGGGCCAACGTCCTGACTTTC.

This chain links TRBV2 with TRBJ1-4; the match to TRBD1 covers 8 bases. V lost 3 bases to trimming and J lost 2 bases; unmatched junction nucleotides: 5. The CDR3 is 16 residues long. The germline V gene has CDR1 SNHLY and CDR2 FYNNEI. The CDR3 spells CASSERTGTTNEKLFF. The CDR3 DNA reads as TGTGCCAGCAGTGAGCGGACAGGGACGACTAATGAAAAACTGTTTTTT.

The chain employs TRBV27 and TRBJ1-6; D is perhaps TRBD1 (6 bases). This CDR3 contains 19 residues. From germline, CDR1 is MNHEY and CDR2 SMNVEV (reference sequence). V lost 3 bases and J 0 bases, leaving 18 bases between the germline ends. CDR3 protein: CASSFRGAFLSSYNSPLHF. CDR3 coding DNA: TGTGCCAGCAGTTTTCGGGGGGCGTTTTTAAGCTCCTATAATTCACCCCTCCACTTT.

The CDR3 nucleotides are TGTGCCACCAGTGATGCCGGGACTAGCGGGGGGGCTTACAATGAGCAGTTCTTC. This codes for CATSDAGTSGGAYNEQFF. The rearrangement links TRBV24-1 to TRBJ2-1, with 16 bases aligning to TRBD2. This CDR3 contains 18 residues. Trimming took 3 bases from V and 4 from J; bases not matched to a gene: 5. CDR1 is KGHDR and CDR2 is SFDVKD in the germline V gene.

The chain uses TRBV5-4 and TRBJ2-3, with no clear D. The CDR3 covers 14 residues. V gave up 4 bases and J gave up 2 bases, with 11 bases separating them. Looked up from germline, CDR1 is SGHNT and CDR2 is YYREEE (reference sequence). The CDR3 nucleotides read TGTGCCAGCAGCCCGCTGGGCAACACAGATACGCAGTATTTT. Protein product: CASSPLGNTDTQYF.

The chain uses TRBV18 and TRBJ2-1; D perhaps matches TRBD1 (6 bases). V was shortened by 2 bases and J by 9 bases, with 14 bases between the two germline ends. The CDR3 is 14 amino acids. The germline gives CDR1 KGHSH, CDR2 LQKENI. CDR3 residues: CASSPDWTEGEQFF. CDR3 nucleotides: TGTGCCAGCTCACCAGATTGGACAGAGGGTGAGCAGTTCTTC. The whole variable domain, filled in from reference TRBV18 and TRBJ2-1, reads NAGVMQNPRHLVRRRGQEARLRCSPMKGHSHVYWYRQLPEEGLKFMVYLQKENIIDESGMPKERFSAEFPKEGPSILRIQQVVRGDSAAYFCASSPDWTEGEQFFGPGTRLTVL.

The rearrangement links TRBV11-2 to TRBJ1-1; D call uncertain. This CDR3 spans 13 amino acids. V was pared by 1 base and J by 5 bases, with 8 bases between. The germline CDR1 and CDR2 sequences are SGHAT and FQNNGV. The CDR3 DNA sequence: TGTGCCAGCAGCTTAGTAAGCCGAACTGAAGCTTTCTTT. Its protein product is CASSLVSRTEAFF.

The chain is built from TRBV6-5 and TRBJ2-5; a possible D gene is TRBD2 (5 bases). Germline V gene sequence: CDR1 MNHEY, CDR2 SVGAGI. V lost 7 bases and J lost 1, with 13 bases in between. The CDR3 is made up of 14 amino acids. CDR3 residues: CASKRGHSQETQYF. The DNA of the CDR3 is TGTGCCAGCAAACGAGGGCATTCCCAAGAGACCCAGTACTTC.

The rearrangement joins TRBV3-1 (or the pseudogene TRBV3-2) to TRBJ2-1; tentatively, D is TRBD2 (6 bases). The CDR3 is 11 amino acids. Between the trimmed V and J ends, which lost 8 bases and 8 bases, there was a span of 10 bases. CDR1 LGHDT and CDR2 YNNKEL come from the germline V gene (reference sequence). CDR3 coding DNA: TGTGCCAGCTCGGGGGTCGATGAGCAGTTCTTC. Translated: CASSGVDEQFF.

The rearrangement joins TRBV3-1 (or the pseudogene TRBV3-2) to TRBJ1-2; 10 positions match TRBD1. Germline CDR1 is LGHDT and CDR2 is YNNKEL (reference sequence). V trimming: 6 bases; J trimming: 1 base; junction bases outside the gene matches: 8. The CDR3 extends over 16 amino acids. This CDR3 is CASSRGQGGLNYGYTF. In nucleotides, the CDR3 is TGTGCCAGCAGTCGAGGACAGGGGGGACTTAACTATGGCTACACCTTC.

V is TRBV30 and J is TRBJ1-2, with 11 bases identical to TRBD1. Germline V lookup: CDR1 GTSNPN, CDR2 SVGIG (reference sequence). The trim removed 4 bases at V and 7 bases at J, leaving 11 bases unmatched. The CDR3 contains 15 residues. CDR3 in amino acids: CAWTPLRTGGGGYTF. The CDR3 DNA sequence: TGTGCCTGGACCCCCCTTAGGACAGGGGGCGGTGGCTACACCTTC.

The V and J genes are TRBV18 and TRBJ1-2; tentatively, D is TRBD1 (5 bases). Trimming pared 0 bases from V and 4 bases from J, leaving 12 bases between. Germline lookup yields CDR1 KGHSH and CDR2 LQKENI. This CDR3 is 15 amino acids long. The CDR3 sequence: CASSPPYARAYGYTF. DNA for the CDR3: TGTGCCAGCTCACCACCGTATGCCAGGGCCTATGGCTACACCTTC.

The rearrangement joins TRBV5-1 to TRBJ2-3, with D possibly being TRBD1 (6 bases). V was trimmed by 4 bases and J by 6 bases, leaving 12 bases between them. The CDR3 sequence is 13 residues long. The germline V gene has CDR1 SGHRS and CDR2 YFSETQ. CDR3 in DNA: TGCGCCAGCAGCGCGTCAGGGGTGGATACGCAGTATTTT. Translating gives CASSASGVDTQYF.

The V call is TRBV7-2, the J call TRBJ1-1; 7 bases are shared with TRBD1. Germline lookup yields CDR1 SGHTA and CDR2 FQGNSA. V lost 5 bases to trimming and J lost 5 bases; unmatched junction nucleotides: 5. The CDR3 has 13 residues. The DNA of the CDR3 is TGTGCCAGCAGCCCCTACAGGGGAACTGAAGCTTTCTTT. Translating it yields CASSPYRGTEAFF.